This T cell receptor beta chain was sequenced during a study of blood T cell repertoires in COVID-19. Germline values: CDR1 SGHDT, CDR2 YYEEEE. The CDR3 runs to 15 residues. The junction had 8 bases not matched to a gene; V was cut back by 5 bases and J by 4 bases. Here immunoSEQ multiplex PCR was the method, and the copy in TCRdb shows in-frame clones only, minus some. The sample shows around 260,000 clones, roughly 88% of them seen only once. Material: PBMCs or T cells enriched from blood (not recorded which). The receptor was derived from a woman under 40 who had recovered from COVID-19. The genes are TRBV5-6 and TRBJ2-7; 11 bases line up with TRBD2. The CDR3 loop reads CASRLLAGERYEQYF. CDR3 in DNA: TGTGCCAGCAGATTACTAGCGGGAGAGCGTTACGAGCAGTACTTC.